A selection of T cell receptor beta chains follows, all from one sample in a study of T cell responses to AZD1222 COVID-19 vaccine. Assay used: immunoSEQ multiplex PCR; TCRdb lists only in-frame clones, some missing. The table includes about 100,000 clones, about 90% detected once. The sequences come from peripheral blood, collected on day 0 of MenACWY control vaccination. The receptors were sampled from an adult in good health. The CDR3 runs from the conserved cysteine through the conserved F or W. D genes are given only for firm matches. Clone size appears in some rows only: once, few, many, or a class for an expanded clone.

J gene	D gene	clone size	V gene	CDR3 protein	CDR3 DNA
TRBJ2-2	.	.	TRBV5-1	CASSVLAANTGELFF	TGCGCCAGCAGCGTACTAGCAGCGAACACCGGGGAGCTGTTTTTT
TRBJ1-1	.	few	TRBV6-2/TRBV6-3	CASSYSQGLDTEAFF	TGTGCCAGCAGTTACTCGCAGGGCTTGGACACTGAAGCTTTCTTT
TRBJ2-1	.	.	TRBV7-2	CASTVILYNEQFF	TGTGCCAGTACAGTGATTCTCTACAATGAGCAGTTCTTC
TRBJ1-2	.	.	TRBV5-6	CASTTPGFGNGYTF	TGTGCCAGCACCACCCCAGGATTCGGAAATGGCTACACCTTC
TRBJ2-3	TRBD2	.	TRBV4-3	CASSPAGAADTQYF	TGCGCCAGCAGCCCGGCGGGAGCGGCAGATACGCAGTATTTT
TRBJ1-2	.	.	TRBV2	CASSEGDGGSGYGYTF	TGTGCCAGCAGTGAAGGAGACGGGGGCTCTGGCTATGGCTACACCTTC
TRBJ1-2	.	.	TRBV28	CASSGQYYGYTF	TGTGCCAGCAGCGGACAGTATTATGGCTACACCTTC
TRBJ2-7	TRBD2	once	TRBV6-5	CASLARGADYEQYF	TGTGCCAGCCTTGCGCGGGGGGCCGACTACGAGCAGTACTTC
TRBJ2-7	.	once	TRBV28	CASSPPRWGPYEQYF	TGTGCCAGCAGTCCGCCCAGGTGGGGTCCCTACGAGCAGTACTTC
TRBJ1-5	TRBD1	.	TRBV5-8	CASSIDRGWHQPQHF	TGTGCCAGCAGCATCGACAGGGGCTGGCATCAGCCCCAGCATTTT
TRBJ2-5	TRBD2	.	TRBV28	CASSQLAGVQYF	TGTGCCAGCAGTCAACTAGCGGGGGTCCAGTACTTC
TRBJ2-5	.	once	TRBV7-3	CTSSLTVKETQYF	TGTACCAGCAGCTTAACCGTAAAAGAGACCCAGTACTTC
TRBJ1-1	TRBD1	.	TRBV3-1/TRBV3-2	CASSQGQRTEAFF	TGTGCCAGCAGCCAGGGACAGCGGACTGAAGCTTTCTTT
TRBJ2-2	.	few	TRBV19	CASSSSASNTGELFF	TGTGCCAGTAGTTCTAGCGCCTCGAACACCGGGGAGCTGTTTTTT
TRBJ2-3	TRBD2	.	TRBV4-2	CASSQGGGVGTDTQYF	TGTGCCAGCAGCCAAGGCGGGGGAGTTGGCACAGATACGCAGTATTTT
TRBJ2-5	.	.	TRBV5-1	CASSLDIGGGTQYF	TGCGCCAGCAGCTTGGATATTGGAGGCGGGACCCAGTACTTC
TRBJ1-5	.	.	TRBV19	CASSKSSHQPQHF	TGTGCCAGTAGTAAATCTTCCCATCAGCCCCAGCATTTT
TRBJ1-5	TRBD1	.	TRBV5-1	CASSPYSGGNQPQHF	TGCGCCAGCAGCCCGTACTCAGGGGGGAATCAGCCCCAGCATTTT
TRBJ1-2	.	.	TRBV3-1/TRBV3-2	CASSQKPRAYTF	TGTGCCAGCAGCCAAAAGCCGCGCGCCTACACCTTC
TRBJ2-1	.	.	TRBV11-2	CASSLAGTEQFF	TGTGCCAGCAGCTTAGCGGGGACTGAGCAGTTCTTC
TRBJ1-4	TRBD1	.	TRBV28	CASRLQGAREKLFF	TGTGCCAGCAGACTACAGGGGGCGCGGGAAAAACTGTTTTTT
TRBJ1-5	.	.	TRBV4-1	CASSQVGGSGNQPQHF	TGCGCCAGCAGCCAAGTTGGAGGGTCGGGCAATCAGCCCCAGCATTTT
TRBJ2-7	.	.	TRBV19	CASTPTPGFGHEQYF	TGTGCCAGTACCCCTACCCCAGGGTTTGGGCACGAGCAGTACTTC
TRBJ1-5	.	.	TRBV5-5	CASSLYLEIYNQPQHF	TGTGCCAGCAGCTTGTATCTCGAGATCTACAATCAGCCCCAGCATTTT
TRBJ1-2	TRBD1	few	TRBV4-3	CASSHLGQGGTYNNGYTF	TGCGCCAGCAGCCACCTAGGACAGGGGGGAACTTACAATAATGGCTACACCTTC
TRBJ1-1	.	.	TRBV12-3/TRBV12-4	CASSSDSGREAFF	TGTGCCAGCAGTTCAGACTCAGGACGCGAAGCTTTCTTT
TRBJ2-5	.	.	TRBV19	CASSIDLGKETQYF	TGTGCCAGTAGTATAGATCTGGGTAAGGAGACCCAGTACTTC
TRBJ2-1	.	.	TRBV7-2	CASSPRLGRGNNEQFF	TGTGCCAGCAGCCCCCGACTGGGGAGAGGCAACAATGAGCAGTTCTTC
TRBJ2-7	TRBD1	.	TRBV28	CASSVQGISYEQYF	TGTGCCAGCAGTGTACAGGGGATCTCCTACGAGCAGTACTTC
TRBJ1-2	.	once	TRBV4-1	CASSQAVMGYTF	TGCGCCAGCAGCCAAGCCGTGATGGGCTACACCTTC
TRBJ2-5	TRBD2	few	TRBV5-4	CASSSPYSGKETQYF	TGTGCCAGCAGCTCACCATATAGCGGGAAAGAGACCCAGTACTTC
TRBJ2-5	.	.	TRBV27	CASSFLPGQVGGETQYF	TGTGCCAGCAGTTTCCTCCCCGGACAGGTGGGGGGAGAGACCCAGTACTTC
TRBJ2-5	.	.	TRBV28	CASSPAQETQYF	TGTGCCAGCAGTCCAGCACAAGAGACCCAGTACTTC
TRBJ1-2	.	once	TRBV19	CASSARPDSYGYTF	TGTGCCAGTAGTGCCCGACCGGACAGCTATGGCTACACCTTC
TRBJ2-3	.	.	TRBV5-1	CASSPGQNTDTQYF	TGCGCCAGCAGCCCTGGACAGAACACAGATACGCAGTATTTT
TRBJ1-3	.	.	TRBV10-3	CAISERGGYSGNTIYF	TGTGCCATCAGTGAGAGGGGGGGGTACTCTGGAAACACCATATATTTT
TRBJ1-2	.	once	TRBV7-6	CAVGGSNYGYTF	TGTGCGGTGGGGGGTTCTAACTATGGCTACACCTTC
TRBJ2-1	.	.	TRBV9	CASSVGAGINNEQFF	TGTGCCAGCAGCGTCGGAGCGGGTATAAACAATGAGCAGTTCTTC
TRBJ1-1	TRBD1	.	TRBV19	CASTPVGGRMNTEAFF	TGTGCCAGTACCCCGGTAGGGGGCCGCATGAACACTGAAGCTTTCTTT
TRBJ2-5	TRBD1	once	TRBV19	CASSGAGTAQETQYF	TGTGCCAGTAGTGGCGCCGGGACAGCTCAAGAGACCCAGTACTTC
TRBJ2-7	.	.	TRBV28	CASRGAEERTYEQYF	TGTGCCAGCAGGGGGGCGGAGGAGAGGACCTACGAGCAGTACTTC
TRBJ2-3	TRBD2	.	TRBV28	CASSSQGIAGGLDTQYF	TGTGCCAGCAGTTCCCAAGGAATCGCGGGGGGGTTAGATACGCAGTATTTT
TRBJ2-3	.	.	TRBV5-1	CASSLAGTDTQYF	TGCGCCAGCAGCTTGGCCGGCACAGATACGCAGTATTTT
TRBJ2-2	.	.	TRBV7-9	CASSFRDRNTGELFF	TGTGCCAGCAGCTTCAGAGACAGGAACACCGGGGAGCTGTTTTTT
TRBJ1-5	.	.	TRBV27	CASSYSNQPQHF	TGTGCCAGCAGTTACAGCAATCAGCCCCAGCATTTT
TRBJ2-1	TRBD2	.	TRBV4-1	CASSLTSGGYNEQFF	TGCGCCAGCAGCCTTACTAGCGGGGGATACAATGAGCAGTTCTTC
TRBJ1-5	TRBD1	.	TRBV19	CASSPTGANQPQHF	TGTGCCAGTAGTCCGACAGGGGCCAATCAGCCCCAGCATTTT
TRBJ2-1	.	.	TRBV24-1	CATSDPGTDSEQFF	TGTGCCACCAGTGATCCTGGGACTGATTCGGAGCAGTTCTTC
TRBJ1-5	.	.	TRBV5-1	CASSLGGWGPQHF	TGCGCCAGCAGCTTGGGGGGATGGGGTCCCCAGCATTTT
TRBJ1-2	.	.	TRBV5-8	CASSLGRAYYGYTF	TGTGCCAGCAGCTTGGGCAGGGCGTACTATGGCTACACCTTC
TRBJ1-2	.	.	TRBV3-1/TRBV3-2	CASSQEGRRGYTF	TGTGCCAGCAGCCAAGAAGGTCGTCGGGGCTACACCTTC
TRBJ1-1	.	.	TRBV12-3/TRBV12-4	CASSSRGDTEAFF	TGTGCCAGCAGCTCGCGGGGGGACACTGAAGCTTTCTTT
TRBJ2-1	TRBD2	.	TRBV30	CAWATSGGGQFF	TGTGCCTGGGCGACTAGCGGGGGGGGGCAGTTCTTC
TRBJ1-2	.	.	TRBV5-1	CASSSGQQTIYGYTF	TGCGCCAGCAGCTCGGGCCAGCAGACAATCTATGGCTACACCTTC
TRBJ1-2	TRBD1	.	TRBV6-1	CASSETTGAGGYTF	TGTGCCAGCAGTGAAACGACAGGGGCGGGCGGCTACACCTTC